The rows below give T cell receptor beta chains drawn from one sample of a study of T cells in localized non-small cell lung cancer. Some clones are missing from TCRdb's copy, which holds only in-frame ones; the method was immunoSEQ multiplex PCR. In the table there are approximately 89,000 clones, 80% of which are singletons. The input for sequencing was PBMCs, taken before any cancer treatment. The receptors were gathered from a man aged 35 to 70 with stage II squamous cell lung carcinoma. Each CDR3 is given with its conserved first and last residue. The D gene is left open where the match is weak. The size entry is marked missing in some rows and otherwise reads once, few, many or a size class.

clone size: NA
J gene: TRBJ2-1
D gene: NA
V gene: TRBV27
CDR3 DNA: TGTGCCAGCAGTACCCAGGTGGGCGAACTGTACAATGAGCAGTTCTTC
CDR3 protein: CASSTQVGELYNEQFF

clone size: NA
J gene: TRBJ2-3
D gene: TRBD2
V gene: TRBV11-2
CDR3 DNA: TGTGCCAGCAGCTTGAGCGGGAGCCTGTATTTT
CDR3 protein: CASSLSGSLYF

clone size: NA
J gene: TRBJ2-3
D gene: TRBD2
V gene: TRBV5-1
CDR3 DNA: TGCGCCAGCAGTTCCGTTAGCGGGAAAGGTACAGATACGCAGTATTTT
CDR3 protein: CASSSVSGKGTDTQYF

clone size: NA
J gene: TRBJ1-1
D gene: NA
V gene: TRBV2
CDR3 DNA: TGTGCCAGCAGCGAAAGTGAGAACACTGAAGCTTTCTTT
CDR3 protein: CASSESENTEAFF

clone size: NA
J gene: TRBJ1-1
D gene: NA
V gene: TRBV29-1
CDR3 DNA: TGCAGCGTCCCCACCCAGATGGGGTACACTGAAGCTTTCTTT
CDR3 protein: CSVPTQMGYTEAFF

clone size: NA
J gene: TRBJ2-6
D gene: NA
V gene: TRBV14
CDR3 DNA: TGTGCCAGCAGTCCTACAGGCTCTGGGGCCAACGTCCTGACTTTC
CDR3 protein: CASSPTGSGANVLTF

clone size: NA
J gene: TRBJ2-1
D gene: TRBD2
V gene: TRBV7-8
CDR3 DNA: TGTGCCAGCAGCTCTGGTACTAGCGGGAGACGTGAGCAGTTCTTC
CDR3 protein: CASSSGTSGRREQFF

clone size: NA
J gene: TRBJ2-7
D gene: NA
V gene: TRBV6-6
CDR3 DNA: TGTGCCAGCAGGCCGGGGAGCTTC
CDR3 protein: CASRPGSF

clone size: many
J gene: TRBJ1-2
D gene: TRBD1
V gene: TRBV4-1
CDR3 DNA: TGCGCCAGCAGCCACGCAATCCGGGACAGGGTAGATGGCTACACCTTC
CDR3 protein: CASSHAIRDRVDGYTF

clone size: NA
J gene: TRBJ2-3
D gene: TRBD2
V gene: TRBV28
CDR3 DNA: TGTGCCAGCAGTTTAGCCAGCGGGAGCCCCGATACGCAGTATTTT
CDR3 protein: CASSLASGSPDTQYF

clone size: NA
J gene: TRBJ1-5
D gene: NA
V gene: TRBV7-2
CDR3 DNA: TGTGCCAGCAGCTCCGACGAGGGGCTGGGTAGCAATCAGCCCCAGCATTTT
CDR3 protein: CASSSDEGLGSNQPQHF

clone size: NA
J gene: TRBJ2-7
D gene: NA
V gene: TRBV7-3
CDR3 DNA: TGTGCCAGCAGCCGGGATCCATCTAACGAGCAGTACTTC
CDR3 protein: CASSRDPSNEQYF

clone size: NA
J gene: TRBJ2-1
D gene: NA
V gene: TRBV14
CDR3 DNA: TGTGCCAGCAGCCAAGTTTCGGGGATAAGGTTCTTC
CDR3 protein: CASSQVSGIRFF

clone size: once
J gene: TRBJ1-2
D gene: NA
V gene: TRBV7-9
CDR3 DNA: TGTGCCAGCAGCCCAGGGGAGAACCGCGGCTACACCTTC
CDR3 protein: CASSPGENRGYTF

clone size: NA
J gene: TRBJ2-7
D gene: NA
V gene: TRBV10-3
CDR3 DNA: TGTGCCAGCAGCTACAGGGTCGGAACCTACGAGCAGTACTTC
CDR3 protein: CASSYRVGTYEQYF

clone size: NA
J gene: TRBJ2-7
D gene: TRBD2
V gene: TRBV6-1
CDR3 DNA: TGTGCCAGCAGTGAATGGGCGGGAGGAGCCTACGAGCAGTACTTC
CDR3 protein: CASSEWAGGAYEQYF

clone size: NA
J gene: TRBJ1-3
D gene: TRBD1
V gene: TRBV4-3
CDR3 DNA: TGCGCCAGCAGCCAAGGGGAAGGGGGGACAGCTGGAAACACCATATATTTT
CDR3 protein: CASSQGEGGTAGNTIYF